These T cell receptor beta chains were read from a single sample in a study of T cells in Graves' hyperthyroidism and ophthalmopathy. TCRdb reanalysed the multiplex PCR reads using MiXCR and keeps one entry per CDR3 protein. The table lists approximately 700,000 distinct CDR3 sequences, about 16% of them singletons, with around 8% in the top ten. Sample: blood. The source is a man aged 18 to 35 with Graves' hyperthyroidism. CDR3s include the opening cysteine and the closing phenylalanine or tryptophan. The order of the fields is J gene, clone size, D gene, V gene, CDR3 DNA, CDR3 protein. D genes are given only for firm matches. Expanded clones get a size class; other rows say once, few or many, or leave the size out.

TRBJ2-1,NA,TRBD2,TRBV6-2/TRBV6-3,TGTGCCAGCAGTCCCGGGCCCGAAGAAGGCGGGAGGGCCCTGCGCCCCTACAATGAGCAGTTCTTC,CASSPGPEEGGRALRPYNEQFF
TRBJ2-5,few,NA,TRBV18,TGTGCCAGCTCACCATTGCTGATCCAAGAGACCCAGTACTTC,CASSPLLIQETQYF
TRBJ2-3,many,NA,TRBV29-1,TGCAGCGTTGACTGGCAGCACACAGATACGCAGTATTTT,CSVDWQHTDTQYF
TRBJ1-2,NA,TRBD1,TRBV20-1,TGCAGTGCTAGCCCAGGGGGCGCCGGCTACACCTTC,CSASPGGAGYTF
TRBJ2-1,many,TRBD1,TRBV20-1,TGCAGTGCTAGTAGGACAGGGGTATACAATGAGCAGTTCTTC,CSASRTGVYNEQFF
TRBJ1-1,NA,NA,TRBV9,TGTGCCAGCAGCGTAGGGGGTCCCTTGAACACTGAAGCTTTCTTT,CASSVGGPLNTEAFF
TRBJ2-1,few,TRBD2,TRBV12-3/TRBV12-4,TGTGCCAGCAGTTCCACTAGCGGAGTTGGGAATGAGCAGTTCTTC,CASSSTSGVGNEQFF
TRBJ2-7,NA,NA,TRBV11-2,TGTGCCAGCAGCTTTAGCAGCTACTACGAGCAGTACTTC,CASSFSSYYEQYF
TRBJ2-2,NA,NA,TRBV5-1,TGCGCCAGCAGCTTGGATCGGGGCGCGACCGGGGAGCTGTTTTTT,CASSLDRGATGELFF
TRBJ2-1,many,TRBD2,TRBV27,TGTGCCAGCAGTTTCGCTGTAGCGGGAGGTCACAATGAGCAGTTCTTC,CASSFAVAGGHNEQFF
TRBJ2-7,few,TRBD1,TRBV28,TGTGCCGGGGAGAGCCAACGGGACAGAGCCTACGAGCAGTACTTC,CAGESQRDRAYEQYF
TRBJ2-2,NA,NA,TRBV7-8,TGTGCCAGCAGACGGACGGCGAACACCGGGGAGCTGTTTTTT,CASRRTANTGELFF
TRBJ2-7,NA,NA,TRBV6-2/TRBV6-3,TGTGCCAGCAGTTACGCGGCCTACGAGCAGTACTTC,CASSYAAYEQYF
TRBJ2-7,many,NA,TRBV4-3,TGCGCCAGCAGCCAATCCACCGGGACGTTCCTCTACGAGCAGTACTTC,CASSQSTGTFLYEQYF
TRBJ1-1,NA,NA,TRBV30,TGTGCCTGGAGTCCAGCTCGTGGGGGATGGAGGACTGAAGCTTTCTTT,CAWSPARGGWRTEAFF
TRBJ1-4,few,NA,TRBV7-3,TGTGCCAGCAGCCCGAAGGACCGGTACGGGGAAAAACTGTTTTTT,CASSPKDRYGEKLFF
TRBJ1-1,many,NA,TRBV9,TGTGCCAGCAGCTCAAGGGACGGTTTGGACACTGAAGCTTTCTTT,CASSSRDGLDTEAFF
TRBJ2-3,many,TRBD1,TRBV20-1,TGCAGTGCTACGGACAGGGGGTACACGCAGTATTTT,CSATDRGYTQYF
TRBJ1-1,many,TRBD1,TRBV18,TGTGCCAGCTCAACGGGGTTGGGAGGGGGCCGGAACACTGAAGCTTTCTTT,CASSTGLGGGRNTEAFF
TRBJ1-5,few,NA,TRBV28,TGTGCCAGCAGAGCCTCGAGGGCGAATCAGCCCCAGCATTTT,CASRASRANQPQHF
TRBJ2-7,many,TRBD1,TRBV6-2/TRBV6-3,TGTGCCAGCAGTTACCAAGGGACAGGGTCGTTCCTAGCCTACGAGCAGTACTTC,CASSYQGTGSFLAYEQYF
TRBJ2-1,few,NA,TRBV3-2,TGTGCCAGCAGCCAACCGGGCGATGAGCAGTTCTTC,CASSQPGDEQFF
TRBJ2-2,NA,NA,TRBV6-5,TGTGCCAGCAGTTACTTGGCTTCCGGCCCCACAGGGAACACCGGGGAGCTGTTTTTT,CASSYLASGPTGNTGELFF
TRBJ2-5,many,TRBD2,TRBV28,TGTGCCAGCAGTACTCTGACTAGCGGGAACATAAAGACCCAGTACTTC,CASSTLTSGNIKTQYF